This T cell receptor beta chain originates from a study of tumor-infiltrating lymphocytes in localized non-small cell lung cancer. Study-wide findings and caveats: No T-cell fraction difference was seen between IM1 and IM2 tumors.

Produced via immunoSEQ multiplex PCR; TCRdb's table is partial and in-frame only. The sample includes about 23,000 clones, about two thirds of them seen just once. The germline CDR1 and CDR2 sequences are KGHSH and LQKENI. The CDR3 sequence is 17 residues long. Trimming cost V 3 bases and J 1 base; bases outside gene matches: 10. Concerning this clone itself: Its target is not known.

Material: lung tumor tissue. The source of this sequence is a human donor with non-small cell lung cancer. The chain combines TRBV18 with TRBJ1-1; 8 nucleotides agree with TRBD1. In DNA form, the CDR3 reads TGTGCCAGCTCACCCCCCGTATCCGGGACAGGGAACACTGAAGCTTTCTTT. It codes for CASSPPVSGTGNTEAFF.